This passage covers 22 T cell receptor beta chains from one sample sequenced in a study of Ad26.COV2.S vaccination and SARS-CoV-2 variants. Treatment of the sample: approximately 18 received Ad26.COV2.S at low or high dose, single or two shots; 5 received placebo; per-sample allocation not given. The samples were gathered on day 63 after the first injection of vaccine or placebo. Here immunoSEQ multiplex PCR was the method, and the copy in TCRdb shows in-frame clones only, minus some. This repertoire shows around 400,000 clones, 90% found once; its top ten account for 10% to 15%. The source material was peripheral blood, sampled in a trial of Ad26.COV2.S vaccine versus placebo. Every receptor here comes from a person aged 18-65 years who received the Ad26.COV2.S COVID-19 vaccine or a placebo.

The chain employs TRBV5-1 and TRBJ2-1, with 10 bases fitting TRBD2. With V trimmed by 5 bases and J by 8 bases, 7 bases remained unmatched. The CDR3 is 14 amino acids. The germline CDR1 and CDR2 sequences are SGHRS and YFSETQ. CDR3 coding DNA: TGCGCCAGCAGGTTACTAGCGGGAAACTATGAGCAGTTCTTC. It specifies CASRLLAGNYEQFF.

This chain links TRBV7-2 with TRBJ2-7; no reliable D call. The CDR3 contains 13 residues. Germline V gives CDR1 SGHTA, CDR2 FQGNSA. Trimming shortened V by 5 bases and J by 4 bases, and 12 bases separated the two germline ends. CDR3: CASSPSGWYEQYF. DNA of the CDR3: TGTGCCAGCAGCCCCTCAGGATGGTACGAGCAGTACTTC.

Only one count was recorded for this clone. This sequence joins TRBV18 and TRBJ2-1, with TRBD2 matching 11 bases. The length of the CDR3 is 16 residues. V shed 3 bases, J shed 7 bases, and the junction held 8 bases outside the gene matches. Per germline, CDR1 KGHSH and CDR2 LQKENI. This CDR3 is CASSPLALAGVNEQFF. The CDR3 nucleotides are TGTGCCAGCTCACCGCTCGCACTAGCGGGAGTAAATGAGCAGTTCTTC.

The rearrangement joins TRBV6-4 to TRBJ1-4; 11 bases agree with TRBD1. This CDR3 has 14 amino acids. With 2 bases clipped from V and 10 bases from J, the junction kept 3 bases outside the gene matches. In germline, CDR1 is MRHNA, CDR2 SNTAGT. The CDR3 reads CASSDRTGGGKLFF. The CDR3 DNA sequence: TGTGCCAGCAGTGACAGGACAGGGGGCGGAAAACTGTTTTTT.

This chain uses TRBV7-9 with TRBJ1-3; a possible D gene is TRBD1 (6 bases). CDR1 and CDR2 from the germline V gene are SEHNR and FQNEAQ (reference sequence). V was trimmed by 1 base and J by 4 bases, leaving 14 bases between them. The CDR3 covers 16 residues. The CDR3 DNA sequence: TGTGCCAGCAGCTTAGAGGGGGGGCTATCCGGAAACACCATATATTTT. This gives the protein CASSLEGGLSGNTIYF.

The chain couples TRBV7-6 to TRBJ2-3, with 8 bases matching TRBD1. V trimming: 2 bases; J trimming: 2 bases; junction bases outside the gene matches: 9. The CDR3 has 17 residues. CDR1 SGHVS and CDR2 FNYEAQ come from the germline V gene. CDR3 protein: CASSLSPDRVNTDTQYF. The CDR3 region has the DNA TGTGCCAGCAGCTTAAGCCCGGACAGGGTGAACACAGATACGCAGTATTTT.

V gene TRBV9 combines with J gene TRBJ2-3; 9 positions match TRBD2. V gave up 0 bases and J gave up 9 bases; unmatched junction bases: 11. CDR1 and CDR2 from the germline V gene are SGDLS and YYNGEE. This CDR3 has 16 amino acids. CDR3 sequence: CASSVGSSGVPGTQYF. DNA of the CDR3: TGTGCCAGCAGCGTAGGGTCTAGCGGGGTCCCGGGGACGCAGTATTTT.

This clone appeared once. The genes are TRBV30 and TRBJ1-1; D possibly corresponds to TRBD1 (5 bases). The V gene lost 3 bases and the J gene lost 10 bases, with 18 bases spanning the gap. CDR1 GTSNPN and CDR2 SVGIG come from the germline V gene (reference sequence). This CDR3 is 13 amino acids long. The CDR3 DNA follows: TGTGCCTGGAGCCCCCGAGGGGCAGGGAGAGCTTTCTTT. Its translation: CAWSPRGAGRAFF.

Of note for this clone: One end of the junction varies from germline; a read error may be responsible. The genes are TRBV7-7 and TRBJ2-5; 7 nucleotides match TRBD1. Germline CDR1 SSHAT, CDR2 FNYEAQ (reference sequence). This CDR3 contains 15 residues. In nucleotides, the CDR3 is TGTGCTAGCAGCCTAAACCAGGGACAGAGAGAGACCCAGTACTTC. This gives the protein CASSLNQGQRETQYF.

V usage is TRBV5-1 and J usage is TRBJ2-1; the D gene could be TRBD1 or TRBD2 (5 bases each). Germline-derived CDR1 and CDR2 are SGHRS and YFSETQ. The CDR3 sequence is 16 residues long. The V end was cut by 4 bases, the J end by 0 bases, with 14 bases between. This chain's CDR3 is CASSRNRDPSYNEQFF. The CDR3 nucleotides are TGCGCCAGCAGCAGAAACCGGGACCCCTCCTACAATGAGCAGTTCTTC.

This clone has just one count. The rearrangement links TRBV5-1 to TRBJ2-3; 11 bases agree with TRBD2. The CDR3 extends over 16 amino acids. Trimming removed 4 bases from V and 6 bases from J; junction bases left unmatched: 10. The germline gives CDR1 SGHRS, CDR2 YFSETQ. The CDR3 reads CASSNVLAGASDTQYF. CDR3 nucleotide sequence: TGCGCCAGCAGCAACGTACTAGCGGGAGCCTCCGATACGCAGTATTTT.

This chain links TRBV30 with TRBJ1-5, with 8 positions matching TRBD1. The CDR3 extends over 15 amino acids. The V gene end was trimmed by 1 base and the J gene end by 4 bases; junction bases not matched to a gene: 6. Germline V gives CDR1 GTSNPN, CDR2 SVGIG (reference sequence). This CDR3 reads CAWSAIRGLNQPQHF. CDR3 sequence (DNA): TGTGCCTGGAGTGCGATCAGGGGGCTGAATCAGCCCCAGCATTTT.

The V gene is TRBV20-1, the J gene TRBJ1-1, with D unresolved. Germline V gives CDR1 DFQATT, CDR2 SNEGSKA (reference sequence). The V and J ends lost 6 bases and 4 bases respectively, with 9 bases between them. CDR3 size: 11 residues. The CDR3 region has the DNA TGCAGTGCCCCCACCTCCACTGAAGCTTTCTTT. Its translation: CSAPTSTEAFF.

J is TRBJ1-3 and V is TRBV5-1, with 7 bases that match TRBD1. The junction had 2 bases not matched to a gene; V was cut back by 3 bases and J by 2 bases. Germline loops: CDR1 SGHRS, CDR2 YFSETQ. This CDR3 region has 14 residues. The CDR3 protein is CASSSTGTGNTIYF. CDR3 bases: TGCGCCAGCAGCTCGACAGGGACTGGAAACACCATATATTTT.

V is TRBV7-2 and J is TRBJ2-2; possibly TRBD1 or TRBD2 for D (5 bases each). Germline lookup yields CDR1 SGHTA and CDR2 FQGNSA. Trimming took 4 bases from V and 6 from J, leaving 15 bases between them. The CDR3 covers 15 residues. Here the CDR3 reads CASSSFLGDPGELFF. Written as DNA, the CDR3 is TGTGCCAGCAGCTCATTTTTGGGGGATCCCGGGGAGCTGTTTTTT.

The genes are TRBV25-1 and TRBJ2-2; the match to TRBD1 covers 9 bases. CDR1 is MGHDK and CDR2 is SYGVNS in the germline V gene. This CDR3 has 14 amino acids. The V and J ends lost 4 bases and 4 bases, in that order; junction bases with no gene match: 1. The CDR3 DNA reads TGTGCCAGCAGTGCGACAGGGGGCACCGGGGAGCTGTTTTTT. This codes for CASSATGGTGELFF. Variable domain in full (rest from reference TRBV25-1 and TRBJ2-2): EADIYQTPRYLVIGTGKKITLECSQTMGHDKMYWYQQDPGMELHLIHYSYGVNSTEKGDLSSESTVSRIRTEHFPLTLESARPSHTSQYLCASSATGGTGELFFGEGSRLTVL.

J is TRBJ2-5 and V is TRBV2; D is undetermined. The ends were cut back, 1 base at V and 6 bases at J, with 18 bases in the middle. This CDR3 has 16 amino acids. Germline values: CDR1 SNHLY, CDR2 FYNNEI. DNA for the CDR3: TGTGCCAGCAGTGAAGGGGCAGGAATGAGGAGAAAGACCCAGTACTTC. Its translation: CASSEGAGMRRKTQYF.

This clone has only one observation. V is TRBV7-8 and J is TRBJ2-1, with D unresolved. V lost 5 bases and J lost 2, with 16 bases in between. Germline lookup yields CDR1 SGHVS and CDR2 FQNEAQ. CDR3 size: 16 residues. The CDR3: CASSLLVRHPYNEQFF. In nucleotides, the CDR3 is TGTGCCAGCAGCCTCCTAGTACGGCATCCCTACAATGAGCAGTTCTTC. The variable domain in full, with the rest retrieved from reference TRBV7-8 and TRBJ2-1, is GAGVSQSPRYKVAKRGQDVALRCDPISGHVSLFWYQQALGQGPEFLTYFQNEAQLDKSGLPSDRFFAERPEGSVSTLKIQRTQQEDSAVYLCASSLLVRHPYNEQFFGPGTRLTVL.

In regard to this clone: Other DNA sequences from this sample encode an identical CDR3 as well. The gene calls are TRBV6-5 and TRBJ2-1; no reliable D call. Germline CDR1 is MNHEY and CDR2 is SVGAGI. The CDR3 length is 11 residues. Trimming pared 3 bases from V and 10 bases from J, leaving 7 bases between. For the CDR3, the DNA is TGTGCCAGCAGTTATTTGGACGAGCAGTTCTTC. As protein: CASSYLDEQFF.

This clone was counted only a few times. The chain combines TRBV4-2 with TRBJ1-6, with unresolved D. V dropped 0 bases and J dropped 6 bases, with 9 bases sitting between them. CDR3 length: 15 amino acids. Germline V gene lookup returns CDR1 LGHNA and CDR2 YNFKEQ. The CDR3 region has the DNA TGTGCCAGCAGCCAAGATCCCTCCCTTAATTCACCCCTCCACTTT. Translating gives CASSQDPSLNSPLHF.

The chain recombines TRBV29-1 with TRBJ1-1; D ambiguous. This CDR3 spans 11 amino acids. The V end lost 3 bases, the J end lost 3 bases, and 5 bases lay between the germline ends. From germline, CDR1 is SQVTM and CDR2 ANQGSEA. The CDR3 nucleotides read TGCAGCGTTGAGGATGACACTGAAGCTTTCTTT. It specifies CSVEDDTEAFF.

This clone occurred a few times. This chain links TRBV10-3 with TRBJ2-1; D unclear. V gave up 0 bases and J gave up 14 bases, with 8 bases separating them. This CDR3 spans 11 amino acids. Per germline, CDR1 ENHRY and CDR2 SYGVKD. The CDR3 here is CAISESLAKFF. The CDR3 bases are TGTGCCATCAGTGAGTCCTTAGCTAAGTTCTTC.